The 5 T cell receptor beta chains presented below share a single source sample, sequenced in a study of beta chain features in type 1 diabetes. Reverse transcribing all isolated RNA meant expressed TCRB transcripts were sequenced. Using immunoSEQ multiplex PCR, the repertoire was profiled, and TCRdb retains in-frame clones only, with some absent. This sample has about 260,000 clones, with more than 65% found just once. Sequencing was done on a sample of naive CD4+ T cells from blood. The receptor set was obtained from a young man in good health.

The chain combines TRBV19 with TRBJ2-6; D gene ambiguous. The CDR3 loop spans 17 amino acids. Per the germline V gene, CDR1 is LNHDA and CDR2 is SQIVND (reference sequence). The V gene lost 5 bases and the J gene lost 0 bases, with 14 bases spanning the gap. CDR3 sequence: CASSFPRWVSGANVLTF. CDR3 sequence (DNA): TGTGCCAGTAGTTTTCCCCGTTGGGTCTCTGGGGCCAACGTCCTGACTTTC.

With regard to this clone: One junction end disagrees with the germline gene, perhaps due to a read error. The V gene is TRBV29-1, the J gene TRBJ2-1, with D possibly matching TRBD2 (5 bases). This CDR3 spans 14 amino acids. CDR1 is SQVTM and CDR2 is ANQGSEA in the germline V gene. CDR3 protein: CSGDRRGSSNEQFF. The CDR3 DNA is TGCAGCGGTGATAGGCGCGGGTCCTCCAATGAGCAGTTCTTC.

This clone was seen only a few times. The chain uses TRBV28 and TRBJ2-5, with D possibly being TRBD1 or TRBD2 (6 bases each). Germline assignment: CDR1 MDHEN and CDR2 SYDVKM. V was clipped by 8 bases and J by 4 bases, with 17 bases between them. The CDR3 length is 14 residues. The CDR3 loop is CASRTGAVPETQYF. CDR3 in DNA: TGTGCCAGCCGGACGGGGGCTGTCCCAGAGACCCAGTACTTC.

This chain connects TRBV30 to TRBJ2-1; 11 bases map to TRBD2. The length of the CDR3 is 16 residues. V was pared by 2 bases and J by 6 bases, with 9 bases of the junction left unmatched. The germline V gene has CDR1 GTSNPN and CDR2 SVGIG (reference sequence). CDR3 in amino acids: CAWSSPLAGGFNEQFF. The CDR3 DNA reads TGTGCCTGGAGTTCACCTCTAGCGGGAGGCTTCAATGAGCAGTTCTTC.

V and J are TRBV30 and TRBJ2-6, with 9 positions matching TRBD1. The CDR3 extends over 17 amino acids. Per germline, CDR1 GTSNPN and CDR2 SVGIG (reference sequence). V was pared by 5 bases and J by 0 bases, with 8 bases of the junction left unmatched. Here the CDR3 reads CAWCPGQGHSGANVLTF. CDR3 coding DNA: TGTGCCTGGTGCCCGGGACAGGGACACTCTGGGGCCAACGTCCTGACTTTC. Complete variable domain (other parts from reference TRBV30 and TRBJ2-6): SQTIHQWPATLVQPVGSPLSLECTVEGTSNPNLYWYRQAAGRGLQLLFYSVGIGQISSEVPQNLSASRPQDRQFILSSKKLLLSDSGFYLCAWCPGQGHSGANVLTFGAGSRLTVL.